Described below is a single T cell receptor (beta chain) sequence and its context. Its target is not known. This specimen belongs to a study of graft-versus-host responses after intestinal transplantation. Whole-study findings and limits: The authors found GvH clones in recipient marrow, some appearing first in ileum or blood.

The ends were cut back, 2 bases at V and 5 bases at J, with 10 bases in the middle. The germline V gene has CDR1 SGHDT and CDR2 YYEEEE. The CDR3 is made up of 14 amino acids. Profiled with immunoSEQ multiplex PCR; TCRdb holds only in-frame clones, not every one. Here the sample spans around 30,000 clones, more than 85% being singletons. The sequencing here drew on PBMCs, taken roughly 68 days after intestinal transplant. The receptor was isolated from a human patient who received an intestinal transplant, so some T cells may come from the graft donor. V and J are TRBV5-6 and TRBJ1-4; no clear D gene. The CDR3 region has the DNA TGTGCCAGCAGCTTTGCAGCGGAGAATGAAAAACTGTTTTTT. Translating gives CASSFAAENEKLFF.